These T cell receptor beta chains were read from a single sample in a study of blood T cell repertoires in COVID-19. TCRdb's table, derived via immunoSEQ multiplex PCR, lists solely in-frame clones and lacks some. The sample contains some 250,000 clones, 88% of which appear only once. Sequenced: peripheral blood. These receptors came from a woman aged 35 to 49 who had recovered from COVID-19. Both conserved end residues are part of each CDR3. A D gene is named only where the DNA matches it firmly. Expanded clones get a size class; other rows say once, few or many, or leave the size out.

clone size | D gene | J gene | V gene | CDR3 protein | CDR3 DNA
. | . | TRBJ2-1 | TRBV7-2 | CASSSQGPYNEQFF | TGTGCCAGCAGCTCCCAGGGCCCCTACAATGAGCAGTTCTTC
. | . | TRBJ1-2 | TRBV2 | CASTSARGAGYGYTF | TGTGCCAGCACCTCCGCCCGGGGGGCGGGCTATGGCTACACCTTC
few | . | TRBJ2-5 | TRBV4-1 | CASGTRTLGETQYF | TGCGCCAGCGGGACTCGGACCCTCGGGGAGACCCAGTACTTC
. | TRBD1 | TRBJ2-1 | TRBV29-1 | CSVTGTGFASYNEQFF | TGCAGCGTGACCGGGACAGGGTTCGCCTCCTACAATGAGCAGTTCTTC
. | . | TRBJ1-2 | TRBV2 | CASSDEGIPGEGRCTF | TGTGCCAGCAGTGATGAGGGAATCCCAGGGGAAGGGCGGTGCACCTTC
. | TRBD2 | TRBJ2-2 | TRBV11-2 | CASSLAGGYTGELFF | TGTGCCAGCAGCCTCGCGGGAGGATACACCGGGGAGCTGTTTTTT
once | TRBD1 | TRBJ1-3 | TRBV9 | CASSVEGTGPLGNTIYF | TGTGCCAGCAGCGTAGAGGGGACAGGCCCCCTGGGAAACACCATATATTTT
once | TRBD2 | TRBJ2-1 | TRBV20-1 | CSASLGLAGGAVHEQFF | TGCAGTGCTAGTCTGGGGCTAGCGGGAGGGGCTGTGCATGAGCAGTTCTTC
once | TRBD2 | TRBJ2-1 | TRBV27 | CASHQLAGVYNEQFF | TGTGCCAGCCACCAACTAGCGGGAGTTTACAATGAGCAGTTCTTC
. | . | TRBJ1-2 | TRBV10-1 | CASSERRGYGYTF | TGCGCCAGCAGTGAGCGGCGGGGCTATGGCTACACCTTC
. | TRBD2 | TRBJ2-7 | TRBV10-3 | CAISEPRTSGRSEQYF | TGTGCCATCAGTGAGCCCCGGACTAGCGGGAGGTCCGAGCAGTACTTC
. | . | TRBJ2-1 | TRBV27 | CASSWGGPGSYNEQFF | TGTGCCAGCAGTTGGGGGGGGCCGGGCTCCTACAATGAGCAGTTCTTC
. | TRBD2 | TRBJ2-1 | TRBV5-1 | CASSLMRLAGGRDEQFF | TGCGCCAGCAGCTTGATGAGGTTAGCGGGAGGCCGGGATGAGCAGTTCTTC
once | TRBD2 | TRBJ2-3 | TRBV7-9 | CASSPPRGSMSDTQYF | TGTGCCAGCAGCCCCCCCCGCGGGAGTATGTCAGATACGCAGTATTTT
. | TRBD1 | TRBJ2-3 | TRBV5-4 | CASSGRQGPTDTQYF | TGTGCCAGCAGCGGACGACAGGGCCCTACAGATACGCAGTATTTT
. | . | TRBJ2-5 | TRBV7-3 | CASSLTGVGTQYF | TGTGCCAGCAGCTTAACAGGGGTGGGGACCCAGTACTTC
. | TRBD1 | TRBJ1-6 | TRBV7-2 | CASSTQTGDALHF | TGTGCCAGCAGCACCCAGACAGGGGATGCCCTCCACTTT
. | . | TRBJ2-2 | TRBV5-1 | CASSLSAPVGELFF | TGCGCCAGCAGCTTGTCTGCCCCGGTCGGGGAGCTGTTTTTT
. | . | TRBJ1-1 | TRBV6-2/TRBV6-3 | CASSYSFMNTEAFF | TGTGCCAGCAGTTACTCCTTTATGAACACTGAAGCTTTCTTT
few | . | TRBJ2-7 | TRBV2 | CASSDGPSEAYEQYF | TGTGCCAGCAGTGATGGCCCTAGCGAGGCCTACGAGCAGTACTTC
. | . | TRBJ2-2 | TRBV7-3 | CASSFGGVGTGELFF | TGTGCCAGCAGCTTCGGGGGTGTGGGGACCGGGGAGCTGTTTTTT
. | TRBD1 | TRBJ2-7 | TRBV29-1 | CSVAWGTGVGEQYF | TGCAGCGTTGCATGGGGGACAGGGGTGGGCGAGCAGTACTTC
. | . | TRBJ2-4 | TRBV7-9 | CASSLAGGLAKNIQYF | TGTGCCAGCAGCTTAGCTGGGGGACTCGCCAAAAACATTCAGTACTTC
. | . | TRBJ2-3 | TRBV25-1 | CASSDPAQPGADTQYF | TGTGCCAGCAGTGACCCGGCCCAGCCCGGGGCAGATACGCAGTATTTT
. | . | TRBJ1-1 | TRBV25-1 | CASKGVAEAFF | TGTGCCAGCAAAGGGGTCGCTGAAGCTTTCTTT
. | . | TRBJ1-2 | TRBV6-2/TRBV6-3 | CASSYRTRDGYTF | TGTGCCAGCAGTTACCGGACCAGGGATGGCTACACCTTC
. | . | TRBJ2-1 | TRBV7-9 | CASSPTAEQFF | TGTGCCAGCAGCCCCACTGCGGAGCAGTTCTTC
once | . | TRBJ1-2 | TRBV2 | CASSEEAGDNYGYTF | TGTGCCAGCAGTGAAGAGGCAGGGGATAACTATGGCTACACCTTC
. | TRBD1 | TRBJ1-1 | TRBV29-1 | CSVDPHRGGTEAFF | TGCAGCGTTGACCCGCACAGGGGGGGCACTGAAGCTTTCTTT
. | . | TRBJ1-2 | TRBV25-1 | CASSPAGEINYGYTF | TGTGCCAGCAGCCCAGCAGGGGAGATCAACTATGGCTACACCTTC
. | . | TRBJ2-7 | TRBV9 | CASSPPAGKGEQYF | TGTGCCAGCAGCCCCCCGGCAGGGAAGGGCGAGCAGTACTTC
. | . | TRBJ1-5 | TRBV6-5 | CASSPGSSNQPQHF | TGTGCCAGCAGCCCGGGGAGTAGCAATCAGCCCCAGCATTTT
. | TRBD2 | TRBJ2-7 | TRBV4-1 | CASSHPAGGPEQYF | TGCGCCAGCAGCCACCCAGCGGGAGGGCCCGAGCAGTACTTC
. | TRBD2 | TRBJ2-1 | TRBV11-3 | CASSPTSGGGREFF | TGTGCCAGCAGCCCCACCAGCGGGGGAGGGAGGGAGTTCTTC
. | . | TRBJ1-1 | TRBV10-3 | CATQRGHGLPEAFF | TGTGCCACACAAAGGGGACACGGCTTACCTGAAGCTTTCTTT
few | TRBD2 | TRBJ2-7 | TRBV6-2/TRBV6-3 | CASSYRGTSRTYEQYF | TGTGCCAGCAGTTACCGGGGGACTAGCCGTACGTACGAGCAGTACTTC
. | TRBD1 | TRBJ1-5 | TRBV12-5 | CASGLISPNRGRQPQHF | TGTGCTAGTGGTTTGATCTCCCCCAACAGGGGGCGGCAGCCCCAGCATTTT
. | TRBD2 | TRBJ2-5 | TRBV11-3 | CASSLGSGSGGETQYF | TGTGCCAGCAGCTTAGGGAGCGGGAGTGGTGGCGAGACCCAGTACTTC
. | . | TRBJ2-1 | TRBV5-1 | CASSLDRTRDEQFF | TGCGCCAGCAGCTTGGACAGGACCAGGGATGAGCAGTTCTTC
. | . | TRBJ2-5 | TRBV5-1 | CASSPGGPKETQYF | TGCGCCAGCAGCCCCGGGGGGCCCAAAGAGACCCAGTACTTC
. | . | TRBJ1-3 | TRBV10-3 | CAISDIGSLWSGNTIYF | TGTGCCATCAGTGATATCGGTAGCCTGTGGTCTGGAAACACCATATATTTT
. | TRBD1 | TRBJ1-2 | TRBV30 | CAWSPGQVGGYTF | TGTGCCTGGAGTCCCGGACAGGTGGGTGGCTACACCTTC
. | TRBD2 | TRBJ2-1 | TRBV4-2 | CASSHVGRGGYNEQFF | TGTGCCAGCAGCCACGTAGGGCGCGGGGGGTACAATGAGCAGTTCTTC
. | . | TRBJ2-2 | TRBV7-2 | CASSPLWTVGTGELFF | TGTGCCAGCAGCCCCCTCTGGACAGTGGGGACCGGGGAGCTGTTTTTT
. | TRBD1 | TRBJ2-3 | TRBV3-1/TRBV3-2 | CASSQQPTGTFTDTQYF | TGTGCCAGCAGCCAACAACCGACAGGGACCTTCACAGATACGCAGTATTTT
. | TRBD2 | TRBJ2-1 | TRBV3-1/TRBV3-2 | CASSQQGLAGVGEQFF | TGTGCCAGCAGCCAGCAGGGACTAGCGGGAGTTGGGGAGCAGTTCTTC
. | . | TRBJ2-2 | TRBV6-2/TRBV6-3 | CASSYRVVSTGELFF | TGTGCCAGCAGTTACCGGGTAGTGAGCACCGGGGAGCTGTTTTTT
. | TRBD1 | TRBJ2-1 | TRBV30 | CASRDRESSYNEQFF | TGTGCCTCCCGGGACAGGGAAAGCTCCTACAATGAGCAGTTCTTC
. | . | TRBJ1-1 | TRBV25-1 | CASSPHSGGPYSEAFF | TGTGCCAGCAGTCCCCACTCCGGGGGTCCGTACAGTGAAGCTTTCTTT